This T cell receptor beta chain is drawn from a study of cytomegalovirus exposure and HLA in healthy donors. Overall study findings and caveats: High sensitivity and specificity were reportedly achieved when the classifier diagnosed cytomegalovirus status. Available immune exposure information covered CMV serostatus only. A later analysis linked a missense DCLRE1C variant to TCR beta V- and J-gene trimming.

In regard to this clone: The antigen is undetermined.

Researchers ran the PCR with 60 Vbeta and 13 Jbeta primers. Here immunoSEQ multiplex PCR was the method, and the copy in TCRdb shows in-frame clones only, minus some. The table includes roughly 120,000 clones, about 70% detected once. The sample was PBMCs. The sequence was obtained from a man in his thirties or forties in good health and CMV-seropositive.

The CDR3 sequence: CASSLGQWYQPQHF. CDR3 sequence (DNA): TGTGCCAGCAGCTTGGGCCAGTGGTATCAGCCCCAGCATTTT. The V call is TRBV5-6, the J call TRBJ1-5; D uncertain. The CDR3 is 14 residues long. Germline values: CDR1 SGHDT, CDR2 YYEEEE. Trimming cost V 0 bases and J 5 bases, with 9 bases left between them.